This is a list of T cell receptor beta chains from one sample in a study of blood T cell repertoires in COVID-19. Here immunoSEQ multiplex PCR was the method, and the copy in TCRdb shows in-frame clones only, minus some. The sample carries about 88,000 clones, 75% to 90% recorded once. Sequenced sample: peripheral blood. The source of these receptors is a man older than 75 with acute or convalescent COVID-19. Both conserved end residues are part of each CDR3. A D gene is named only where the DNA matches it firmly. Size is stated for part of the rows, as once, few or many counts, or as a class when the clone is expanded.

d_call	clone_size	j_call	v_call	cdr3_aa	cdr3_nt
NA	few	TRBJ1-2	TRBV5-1	CASSTGDRDKYGYTF	TGCGCCAGCAGCACGGGGGACCGCGATAAATATGGCTACACCTTC
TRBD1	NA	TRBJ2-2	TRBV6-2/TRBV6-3	CASSYEGANTGELFF	TGTGCCAGCAGTTACGAGGGGGCTAACACCGGGGAGCTGTTTTTT
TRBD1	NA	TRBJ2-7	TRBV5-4	CASSSLSRDRDHEQYF	TGTGCCAGCAGCTCCCTTTCCCGGGACAGGGACCACGAGCAGTACTTC
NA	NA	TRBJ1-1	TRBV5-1	CASSLMEGGRTEAFF	TGCGCCAGCAGCTTGATGGAGGGTGGGAGGACTGAAGCTTTCTTT
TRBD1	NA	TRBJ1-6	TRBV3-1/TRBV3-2	CASTETGTSSPLHF	TGTGCCAGCACTGAGACAGGGACAAGTTCACCCCTCCACTTT
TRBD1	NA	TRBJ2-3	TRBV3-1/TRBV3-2	CASSPWDRGTQYF	TGTGCCAGCAGCCCCTGGGACAGGGGGACGCAGTATTTT
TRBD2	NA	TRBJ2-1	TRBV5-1	CASSLDGGAGNEQFF	TGCGCCAGCAGCTTAGACGGGGGGGCCGGAAATGAGCAGTTCTTC
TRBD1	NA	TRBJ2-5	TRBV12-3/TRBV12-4	CASSNGQGETQYF	TGTGCCAGCAGTAACGGACAGGGGGAGACCCAGTACTTC
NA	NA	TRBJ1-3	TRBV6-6	CASTEQDSGNTIYF	TGTGCCAGCACCGAACAGGACTCTGGAAACACCATATATTTT
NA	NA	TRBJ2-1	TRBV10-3	CATSLLADEQFF	TGTGCCACTTCCCTCCTAGCAGATGAGCAGTTCTTC
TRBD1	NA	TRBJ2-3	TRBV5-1	CASSLAAGTGQSTDTQYF	TGCGCCAGCAGCTTGGCCGCTGGGACAGGGCAAAGTACAGATACGCAGTATTTT
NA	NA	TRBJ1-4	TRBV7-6	CASSLSAGWVNEKLFF	TGTGCCAGCAGCTTATCAGCAGGGTGGGTCAATGAAAAACTGTTTTTT
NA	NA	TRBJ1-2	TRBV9	CASSVDSNYGYTF	TGTGCCAGCAGCGTAGACAGTAACTATGGCTACACCTTC
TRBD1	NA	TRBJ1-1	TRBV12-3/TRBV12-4	CASSSLQGSQAFF	TGTGCCAGCAGTTCTTTACAGGGGTCCCAGGCTTTCTTT
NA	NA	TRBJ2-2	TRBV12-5	CASGLNTGELFF	TGTGCTAGTGGCCTGAACACCGGGGAGCTGTTTTTT
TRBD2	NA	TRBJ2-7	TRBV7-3	CASSLLAGGNEQYF	TGTGCCAGCAGCTTATTGGCGGGGGGGAACGAGCAGTACTTC
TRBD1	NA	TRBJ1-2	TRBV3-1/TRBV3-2	CASSPYADRVRVYGYTF	TGTGCCAGCAGCCCATACGCCGACAGGGTACGTGTCTATGGCTACACCTTC
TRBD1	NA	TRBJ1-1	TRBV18	CASSPISAGGDTEAFF	TGTGCCAGCTCACCCATTAGCGCAGGGGGAGACACTGAAGCTTTCTTT
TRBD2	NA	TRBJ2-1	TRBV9	CASSVAGTSSYNEQFF	TGTGCCAGCAGCGTAGCGGGGACTAGCTCCTACAATGAGCAGTTCTTC
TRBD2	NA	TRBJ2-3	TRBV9	CASSPGRANSDTQYF	TGTGCCAGCAGCCCCGGGAGGGCCAATTCAGATACGCAGTATTTT
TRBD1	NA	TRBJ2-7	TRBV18	CASSTGGDEQYF	TGTGCCAGCTCTACAGGGGGCGACGAGCAGTACTTC
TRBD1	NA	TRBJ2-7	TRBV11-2	CASTTTQGPYEQYF	TGTGCCAGCACTACTACACAGGGGCCCTACGAGCAGTACTTC
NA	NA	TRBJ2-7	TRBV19	CASSSPRMGGLEQYF	TGTGCCAGTAGTTCCCCTCGTATGGGAGGCCTCGAGCAGTACTTC
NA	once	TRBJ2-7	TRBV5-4	CASSLAQGSGYEQYF	TGTGCCAGCAGCTTGGCACAGGGCAGTGGATACGAGCAGTACTTC
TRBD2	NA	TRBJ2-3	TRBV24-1	CATSDKTLGTSGADTQYF	TGTGCCACCAGTGATAAAACACTCGGGACTAGCGGGGCAGATACGCAGTATTTT
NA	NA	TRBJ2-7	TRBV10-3	CAISESTGTYEQYF	TGTGCCATCAGTGAGTCTACAGGGACCTACGAGCAGTACTTC
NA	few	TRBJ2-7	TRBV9	CASGPIGSPFGEQYF	TGTGCCAGCGGGCCCATAGGCTCCCCTTTCGGCGAGCAGTACTTC
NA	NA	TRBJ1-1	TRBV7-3	CASSLNPGGTEAFF	TGTGCCAGCAGCTTAAACCCCGGAGGCACTGAAGCTTTCTTT
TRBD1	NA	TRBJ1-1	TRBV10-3	CAITPDRGMNTEAFF	TGTGCCATCACCCCGGACAGGGGGATGAACACTGAAGCTTTCTTT
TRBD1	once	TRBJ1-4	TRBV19	CARMDRDRQVLANEKLFF	TGTGCCAGGATGGACCGGGACAGACAAGTCTTGGCTAATGAAAAACTGTTTTTT
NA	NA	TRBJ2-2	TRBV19	CASSYGGKNTGELFF	TGTGCCAGTAGTTACGGCGGTAAGAACACCGGGGAGCTGTTTTTT
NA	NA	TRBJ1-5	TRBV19	CASSRVLNQPQHF	TGTGCCAGTAGCAGGGTCCTCAATCAGCCCCAGCATTTT
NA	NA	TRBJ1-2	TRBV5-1	CASSLAGEGNYGYTF	TGCGCCAGCAGCTTGGCGGGGGAGGGGAACTATGGCTACACCTTC
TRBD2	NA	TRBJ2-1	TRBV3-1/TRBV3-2	CASSGTSGYNEQFF	TGTGCCAGCAGCGGGACTAGCGGCTACAATGAGCAGTTCTTC
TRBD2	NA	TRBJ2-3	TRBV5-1	CASSLEPVLAGRGDTQYF	TGCGCCAGCAGCTTGGAACCCGTACTAGCGGGAAGGGGAGATACGCAGTATTTT
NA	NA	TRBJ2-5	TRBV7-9	CASSPRFPGTTGETQYF	TGTGCCAGCAGCCCTAGGTTTCCCGGGACAACGGGAGAGACCCAGTACTTC
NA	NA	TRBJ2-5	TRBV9	CASSPQGGLGTRETQYF	TGTGCCAGCAGCCCCCAGGGGGGCCTGGGTACTCGAGAGACCCAGTACTTC
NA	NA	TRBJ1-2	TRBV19	CASNRGGNGYTF	TGTGCCAGTAACCGGGGAGGCAATGGCTACACCTTC
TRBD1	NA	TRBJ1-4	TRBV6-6	CASSDRGRLEKLFF	TGTGCCAGCAGCGACAGGGGGCGCCTTGAAAAACTGTTTTTT
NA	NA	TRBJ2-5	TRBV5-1	CASSLWRAEETQYF	TGCGCCAGCAGCTTGTGGCGGGCCGAAGAGACCCAGTACTTC
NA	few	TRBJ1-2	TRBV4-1	CASSQEQGYGYTF	TGCGCCAGCAGCCAAGAACAGGGATATGGCTACACCTTC
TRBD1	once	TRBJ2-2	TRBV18	CASSAWTGGSTGELFF	TGTGCCAGCTCAGCCTGGACAGGGGGCAGCACCGGGGAGCTGTTTTTT
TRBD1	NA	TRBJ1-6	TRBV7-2	CASSLAGQGAYYNSPLHF	TGTGCCAGCAGCTTAGCCGGACAGGGGGCCTACTATAATTCACCCCTCCACTTT
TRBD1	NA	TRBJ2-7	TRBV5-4	CASTRGGQGSYEQYF	TGTGCCAGCACAAGGGGGGGACAGGGCTCCTACGAGCAGTACTTC
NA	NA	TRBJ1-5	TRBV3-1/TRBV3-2	CASSQSPHRAGQPQHF	TGTGCCAGCAGCCAATCCCCCCACAGGGCGGGTCAGCCCCAGCATTTT
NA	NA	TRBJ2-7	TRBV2	CASGVGYSPLEQYF	TGTGCCAGCGGAGTCGGGTATTCCCCTCTCGAGCAGTACTTC
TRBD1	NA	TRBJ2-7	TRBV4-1	CASSLKWGTGGAAYEQYF	TGCGCCAGCAGCCTAAAGTGGGGGACAGGGGGGGCTGCTTACGAGCAGTACTTC
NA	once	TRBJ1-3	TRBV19	CASSILTVSGNTIYF	TGTGCCAGTAGTATTTTGACAGTCTCTGGAAACACCATATATTTT
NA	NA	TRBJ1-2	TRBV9	CASSVGGGLYGYTF	TGTGCCAGCAGCGTAGGGGGAGGGTTGTATGGCTACACCTTC
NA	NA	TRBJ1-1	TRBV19	CASSLTEDTEAFF	TGTGCCAGTAGTCTGACGGAGGACACTGAAGCTTTCTTT
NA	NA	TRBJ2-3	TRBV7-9	CASSRQPNTDTQYF	TGTGCCAGCAGCCGACAACCTAACACAGATACGCAGTATTTT
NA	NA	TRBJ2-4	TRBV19	CASGPRSRAKNIQYF	TGTGCCAGTGGGCCCCGATCCCGAGCCAAAAACATTCAGTACTTC